The 8 T cell receptor beta chains below all came from one sample that was sequenced in a study of human T cells and chemical hapten exposure. Described time point: patch test 1, 2 weeks after DPC sensitization. The treatment: therapeutic diphenylcyclopropenone sensitization with weekly scalp DPC. TCRdb ran MiXCR on the RACE reads and lists one entry per CDR3 protein. In the table there are more than 95,000 distinct CDR3 sequences, 12% of which are singletons. Material: whole blood, obtained in connection with sensitization to the hapten diphenylcyclopropenone (DPC). Receptors originate from a woman in her 50s with alopecia areata. Some clones in this sample may be carry-over from other donors' samples.

This clonotype was observed many times. In DNA form, the CDR3 reads TGTGCCAGCAGGTTCCGTAGCGGGGGCTCAGATACGCAGTATTTT. It specifies CASRFRSGGSDTQYF. The rearrangement joins TRBV11-2 to TRBJ2-3; 9 positions match TRBD2. CDR1 and CDR2 (germline): SGHAT, FQNNGV. This CDR3 has 15 amino acids. V was clipped by 6 bases and J by 4 bases; unmatched bases: 8. The full variable domain, completed using reference TRBV11-2 and TRBJ2-3, is EAGVAQSPRYKIIEKRQSVAFWCNPISGHATLYWYQQILGQGPKLLIQFQNNGVVDDSQLPKDRFSAERLKGVDSTLKIQPAKLEDSAVYLCASRFRSGGSDTQYFGPGTRLTVL.

This clonotype appeared many times. This chain links TRBV6-5 with TRBJ2-3, with 8 bases lining up with TRBD2. This CDR3 is 15 amino acids long. J was trimmed by 4 bases and V by 5 bases; bases with no gene match: 8. Germline loops: CDR1 MNHEY, CDR2 SVGAGI. For the CDR3, the DNA is TGTGCCAGCAGTCCCGCAGCGGGAGTGGCAGATACGCAGTATTTT. It codes for CASSPAAGVADTQYF.

The chain employs TRBV6-5 and TRBJ2-2, with a possible D match to TRBD2 (5 bases). Deletions cut 2 bases from V and 6 bases from J, with 10 bases between. The CDR3 consists of 14 residues. Per germline, CDR1 MNHEY and CDR2 SVGAGI. Here the CDR3 DNA reads TGTGCCAGCAGTTACGACTACGTCGCCGGGGAGCTGTTTTTT. This translates into CASSYDYVAGELFF.

The J gene is TRBJ2-7, the V gene TRBV5-1; TRBD2 aligns across 10 bases. The germline V gene encodes CDR1 SGHRS and CDR2 YFSETQ. V gave up 4 bases and J gave up 5 bases; unmatched junction bases: 6. The CDR3 spans 14 residues. Here the CDR3 DNA reads TGCGCCAGCAGCCTAATAGGACTAGCGGACGAGCAGTACTTC. Its translation is CASSLIGLADEQYF.

The chain couples TRBV12-3 or TRBV12-4 to TRBJ2-5; TRBD1 is a possible D gene (6 bases). The CDR3 sequence is 13 residues long. Deletions cut 7 bases from V and 6 bases from J, with 15 bases between. The CDR3 nucleotides read TGTGCCAGCACCACTTACAGGGAACAGACCCAGTACTTC. It encodes CASTTYREQTQYF.

This chain links TRBV7-2 with TRBJ2-1; D gene unclear. Germline loops: CDR1 SGHTA, CDR2 FQGNSA. CDR3 size: 15 residues. Trimming removed 4 bases at V and 0 bases at J, with 10 bases between. CDR3 region: CASSSSFSSYNEQFF. CDR3 bases: TGTGCCAGCAGCTCCTCTTTCAGCTCCTACAATGAGCAGTTCTTC.

This clonotype was observed a handful of times. V and J are TRBV3-1 and TRBJ1-2; 9 positions match TRBD1. Germline V gene lookup returns CDR1 LGHDT and CDR2 YNNKEL (reference sequence). CDR3 size: 16 residues. V gave up 2 bases and J gave up 8 bases; unmatched junction bases: 12. CDR3 sequence: CASSQLTGTGTVGYTF. In nucleotides, the CDR3 is TGTGCCAGCAGCCAACTTACCGGGACAGGGACGGTCGGCTACACCTTC.

This clonotype was seen a handful of times. This chain joins TRBV5-6 and TRBJ1-6; 7 nucleotides align to TRBD1. V was clipped by 0 bases and J by 8 bases; unmatched bases: 5. CDR1 and CDR2 from the germline V gene are SGHDT and YYEEEE. This CDR3 spans 15 amino acids. The CDR3 region is CASSLEFQGDSPLHF. The CDR3 DNA is TGTGCCAGCAGCTTGGAGTTCCAGGGGGATTCACCCCTCCACTTT.